Following are 23 T cell receptor beta chains from one sample sequenced in a study of shared clonotypes between healthy human individuals. Naive CD8 cells lacked CD45RO and underwent positive selection for CCR7, leaving out terminally differentiated effector memory CD45RA+ cells. Only in-frame clones appear in the TCRdb table, and some are missing; sequencing was by immunoSEQ multiplex PCR. The sample records approximately 2,000,000 clones, over 85% being singletons. Sequencing was carried out using naive CD8+ T cells from PBMCs. The receptors were gathered from a man between 18 and 35 years old in good health. Some clones in this sample may be carry-over from other donors' samples.

The chain joins TRBV9 to TRBJ2-5; tentatively, D is TRBD1 or TRBD2 (5 bases each). Trimming left V 4 bases short and J 5 bases short, with 24 bases between. Germline-derived CDR1 and CDR2 are SGDLS and YYNGEE. The CDR3 sequence is 17 residues long. CDR3 amino acids: CASSPHRGELSPETQYF. In nucleotides, the CDR3 is TGTGCCAGCAGCCCCCATAGGGGAGAATTGTCACCGGAGACCCAGTACTTC.

The rearrangement links TRBV5-1 to TRBJ2-2; 11 bases line up with TRBD2. CDR1 SGHRS and CDR2 YFSETQ come from the germline V gene. V was clipped by 2 bases and J by 0 bases; unmatched bases: 3. This CDR3 is built from 17 residues. For the CDR3, the DNA is TGCGCCAGCAGCTTCCGACTAGCGGGGTCGAACACCGGGGAGCTGTTTTTT. Its protein product is CASSFRLAGSNTGELFF.

V usage is TRBV4-3 and J usage is TRBJ2-7; TRBD2 matches 8 bases. This CDR3 has 15 amino acids. Germline V gives CDR1 LGHNA, CDR2 YSLEER. After removal of 4 bases from V and 0 bases from J, the junction contained 5 bases not matched to a gene. The CDR3 loop is CASSPQAGGSYEQYF. The CDR3 nucleotides read TGCGCCAGCAGCCCCCAGGCGGGAGGCTCCTACGAGCAGTACTTC.

CDR3 nucleotide sequence: TGTGCCAGCAGCTTAGGCCTGTATCGGACGGGCGATGATGGCTACACCTTC. Its protein product is CASSLGLYRTGDDGYTF. The V gene is TRBV13, the J gene TRBJ1-2; D remains ambiguous. The V and J ends lost 0 bases and 6 bases respectively, with 20 bases between them. Germline values: CDR1 PRHDT, CDR2 FYEKMQ (reference sequence). There are 17 residues in the CDR3. Complete variable domain (other parts from reference TRBV13 and TRBJ1-2): AAGVIQSPRHLIKEKRETATLKCYPIPRHDTVYWYQQGPGQDPQFLISFYEKMQSDKGSIPDRFSAQQFSDYHSELNMSSLELGDSALYFCASSLGLYRTGDDGYTFGSGTRLTVV.

This clone was observed a handful of times. This chain connects TRBV7-9 to TRBJ2-1; possibly TRBD1 for D (6 bases). The V end was cut by 7 bases, the J end by 0 bases, with 10 bases between. The CDR3 contains 14 residues. Germline CDR1 SEHNR, CDR2 FQNEAQ (reference sequence). The CDR3 nucleotides read TGTGCCAGCATCGACAGGAGCTCCTACAATGAGCAGTTCTTC. Protein product: CASIDRSSYNEQFF. Drawing the rest from reference TRBV7-9 and TRBJ2-1, the complete variable domain is DTGVSQNPRHKITKRGQNVTFRCDPISEHNRLYWYRQTLGQGPEFLTYFQNEAQLEKSRLLSDRFSAERPKGSFSTLEIQRTEQGDSAMYLCASIDRSSYNEQFFGPGTRLTVL.

The chain uses TRBV6-1 and TRBJ1-4; D ambiguous. Germline V gives CDR1 MNHNS, CDR2 SASEGT. The CDR3 length is 18 residues. V shed 4 bases and J shed 0 bases, with 18 bases lying between them. DNA of the CDR3: TGTGCCAGCAGTGGTGAATTCCCTAACTTGGCAACTAATGAAAAACTGTTTTTT. Its translation is CASSGEFPNLATNEKLFF.

The rearrangement joins TRBV11-3 to TRBJ2-2; no reliable D call. Trimming cost V 5 bases and J 5 bases, with 6 bases left between them. The CDR3 loop spans 12 amino acids. Germline V gene sequence: CDR1 SGHNT, CDR2 YENEEA. CDR3 in DNA: TGTGCCAGCAGCCCCGGGACCGGGGAGCTGTTTTTT. As protein: CASSPGTGELFF.

This clone was observed a handful of times. Other nucleotide sequences from this sample produce the same CDR3. The CDR3 DNA is TGTGCCAGCAGCGTAGGAGGAGATACGCAGTATTTT. Its protein is CASSVGGDTQYF. The V gene is TRBV9, the J gene TRBJ2-3; unclear D gene. V lost 0 bases and J 5 bases, leaving 4 bases between the germline ends. Germline V gene sequence: CDR1 SGDLS, CDR2 YYNGEE. This CDR3 has 12 amino acids.

The chain carries TRBV7-9 and TRBJ2-2; TRBD1 agrees at 9 bases. This CDR3 contains 18 residues. V was clipped by 5 bases and J by 5 bases; unmatched bases: 15. CDR1 is SEHNR, CDR2 FQNEAQ, per germline (reference sequence). The CDR3 is CASSPPYGQGPGTGELFF. DNA of the CDR3: TGTGCCAGCAGCCCCCCGTACGGACAGGGGCCGGGGACCGGGGAGCTGTTTTTT.

With respect to this clone: This sample includes further DNA sequences coding for the same CDR3. The rearrangement joins TRBV7-9 to TRBJ1-5, with D tentatively TRBD1 (6 bases). CDR1 SEHNR and CDR2 FQNEAQ come from the germline V gene (reference sequence). V was cut by 5 bases and J by 7 bases, with 9 bases left in between. CDR3 size: 12 residues. This chain's CDR3 is CASSQGSQPQHF. CDR3 sequence (DNA): TGTGCCAGCAGCCAGGGGTCCCAGCCCCAGCATTTT.

This chain joins TRBV27 and TRBJ2-5, with TRBD1 as a possible D gene (6 bases). CDR1 and CDR2 from the germline V gene are MNHEY and SMNVEV (reference sequence). V was clipped by 5 bases and J by 5 bases, with 21 bases between them. The CDR3 extends over 16 amino acids. The CDR3 here is CASSPRTASKFETQYF. The CDR3 DNA follows: TGTGCCAGCAGTCCACGGACAGCCTCCAAGTTTGAGACCCAGTACTTC.

The J gene is TRBJ1-2, the V gene TRBV4-1; D remains ambiguous. The CDR3 has 14 amino acids. Germline V lookup: CDR1 MGHRA, CDR2 YSYEKL. Trimming removed 2 bases from V and 8 bases from J, with 15 bases in between. The CDR3 protein is CASSQSSSVRGYTF. The CDR3 bases are TGCGCCAGCAGCCAATCATCGTCAGTTCGGGGCTACACCTTC.

This rearrangement joins TRBV19 to TRBJ1-2; the match to TRBD1 covers 10 bases. The CDR3 loop spans 15 amino acids. CDR1 and CDR2 (germline): LNHDA, SQIVND (reference sequence). V lost 5 bases and J lost 4; bases outside the gene matches: 7. Here the CDR3 DNA reads TGTGCCAGTAGTCCCGGACAGGGGGTGATCTATGGCTACACCTTC. It is translated as CASSPGQGVIYGYTF.

V and J are TRBV29-1 and TRBJ2-2, with D unclear. Trimming took 6 bases from V and 3 from J, leaving 14 bases between them. Germline CDR1 is SQVTM and CDR2 is ANQGSEA. This CDR3 comprises 14 residues. CDR3: CSVIKGAHTGELFF. In DNA form, the CDR3 reads TGCAGCGTGATTAAGGGTGCTCACACCGGGGAGCTGTTTTTT.

This chain connects TRBV7-6 to TRBJ1-2, with a possible D match to TRBD1 (5 bases). CDR3 length equals 16 residues. Trimming stripped 5 bases from V and 8 bases from J, with 24 bases between. The germline gives CDR1 SGHVS, CDR2 FNYEAQ. The CDR3, as DNA: TGTGCCAGCAGCCAAGGCAGTGGCAGGGATGCAATAGGCTACACCTTC. This codes for CASSQGSGRDAIGYTF.

The chain carries TRBV13 and TRBJ2-7; possibly TRBD2 for D (5 bases). The germline V gene has CDR1 PRHDT and CDR2 FYEKMQ (reference sequence). Trimming cost V 1 base and J 2 bases, with 24 bases left between them. CDR3 length: 19 residues. CDR3 protein: CASSLVDRSVGVSPYEQYF. The CDR3 bases are TGTGCCAGCAGCTTAGTCGATAGGTCGGTCGGGGTCTCCCCCTACGAGCAGTACTTC.

V and J are TRBV7-9 and TRBJ2-4; D is possibly TRBD2 (6 bases). CDR1 is SEHNR, CDR2 FQNEAQ, per germline (reference sequence). The germline V and J ends were trimmed by 1 base and 1 base, with 17 bases remaining between them. The CDR3 runs 18 residues. The CDR3 bases are TGTGCCAGCAGCTTAGGGGCGGGGCCTTTAAATGCCAAAAACATTCAGTACTTC. Translating gives CASSLGAGPLNAKNIQYF. The full variable domain, completed using reference TRBV7-9 and TRBJ2-4, is DTGVSQNPRHKITKRGQNVTFRCDPISEHNRLYWYRQTLGQGPEFLTYFQNEAQLEKSRLLSDRFSAERPKGSFSTLEIQRTEQGDSAMYLCASSLGAGPLNAKNIQYFGAGTRLSVL.

This chain joins TRBV6-5 and TRBJ2-7, with 7 bases that match TRBD1. The ends lost 4 bases at V and 7 bases at J; junction bases unmatched: 10. CDR1 MNHEY and CDR2 SVGAGI come from the germline V gene. The CDR3 loop spans 14 amino acids. The CDR3, as DNA: TGTGCCAGCAGTTCGCTGAGGGGGCGCGGGGAGCAGTACTTC. The encoded protein is CASSSLRGRGEQYF.

The chain carries TRBV13 and TRBJ2-7, with D unclear. This CDR3 has 17 amino acids. V lost 5 bases and J 3 bases, leaving 23 bases between the germline ends. Germline V gene lookup returns CDR1 PRHDT and CDR2 FYEKMQ (reference sequence). CDR3 loop: CASSPLGNRTTHYEQYF. CDR3 DNA: TGTGCCAGCAGCCCCTTGGGTAACAGAACAACACACTACGAGCAGTACTTC.

The chain uses TRBV6-5 and TRBJ2-7, with D perhaps TRBD1 (6 bases). V was trimmed by 0 bases and J by 9 bases, leaving 18 bases between them. Per the germline V gene, CDR1 is MNHEY and CDR2 is SVGAGI. The CDR3 totals 15 residues. The CDR3 region is CASSYSSRGFSTQYF. CDR3 coding DNA: TGTGCCAGCAGTTACTCGAGCAGGGGTTTTTCCACGCAGTACTTC.

The chain combines TRBV5-4 with TRBJ1-3; D call uncertain. Trimming shortened V by 2 bases and J by 4 bases, and 16 bases separated the two germline ends. From germline, CDR1 is SGHNT and CDR2 YYREEE (reference sequence). There are 16 residues in the CDR3. The CDR3 loop is CASSLGSEGAGNTIYF. The CDR3 nucleotides read TGTGCCAGCAGCTTAGGATCGGAGGGTGCGGGAAACACCATATATTTT.

In the case of this clone: Distinct nucleotide sequences in the sample also encode this CDR3. The chain is built from TRBV9 and TRBJ2-7; no reliable D call. Germline V gene data show CDR1 as SGDLS and CDR2 as YYNGEE. V gave up 2 bases and J gave up 2 bases, with 8 bases separating them. The CDR3 consists of 13 residues. As DNA, the CDR3 is TGTGCCAGCAGCGTCGGCGCGACCTACGAGCAGTACTTC. Protein: CASSVGATYEQYF.

Turning to this clone: Other DNA sequences in the same sample also yield this CDR3. The chain joins TRBV2 to TRBJ2-5; D remains ambiguous. Germline CDR1 reads SNHLY; CDR2 reads FYNNEI. The CDR3 is 12 amino acids. The V and J ends lost 3 bases and 5 bases respectively, with 7 bases between them. CDR3: CASSDARETQYF. CDR3 DNA: TGTGCCAGCAGTGACGCGCGTGAGACCCAGTACTTC.